One and the same sample provided the 30 T cell receptor beta chains below, sequenced in a study of metastatic and nonmetastatic thyroid tumors. No patient received treatment before thyroid surgery. TCRdb re-analyzed the PCR reads using MiXCR. The data hold about 13,000 clones, with more than 20% observed a single time. The specimen was adjacent normal tissue. These receptors were collected from a female donor with papillary thyroid cancer or a benign thyroid nodule (not recorded which). Some clones in this sample may be carry-over from other donors' samples.

V and J are TRBV4-2 and TRBJ2-7, with TRBD1 as a possible D gene (6 bases). Trimming stripped 0 bases from V and 6 bases from J, with 12 bases between. Germline-derived CDR1 and CDR2 are LGHNA and YNFKEQ. The CDR3 loop spans 14 amino acids. CDR3 DNA: TGTGCCAGCAGCCAAGATCGCAGGGGTGGCGAGCAGTACTTC. Its translation: CASSQDRRGGEQYF.

This sequence joins TRBV30 and TRBJ2-1; D uncertain. Trimming removed 4 bases from V and 9 bases from J, with 13 bases in between. The CDR3 is 12 residues long. Germline lookup yields CDR1 GTSNPN and CDR2 SVGIG (reference sequence). The CDR3 spells CAWTEDLAEQFF. The CDR3 coding sequence is TGTGCCTGGACCGAGGATCTCGCTGAGCAGTTCTTC.

This clone occurred a few times. CDR3 in amino acids: CASTVRRGGTEAFF. The DNA for the CDR3 is TGTGCCAGCACCGTAAGGAGAGGCGGCACTGAAGCTTTCTTT. The chain recombines TRBV27 with TRBJ1-1; D is ambiguous. Looked up from germline, CDR1 is MNHEY and CDR2 is SMNVEV (reference sequence). The CDR3 totals 14 residues. The V gene lost 7 bases and the J gene lost 4 bases, with 16 bases spanning the gap.

This clone has at least ten counts. J is TRBJ2-2 and V is TRBV4-1; D may be TRBD2 (5 bases). The CDR3 covers 15 residues. Trimming stripped 4 bases from V and 1 base from J, with 10 bases between. From germline, CDR1 is MGHRA and CDR2 YSYEKL. The CDR3 protein is CASSRHSVNTGELFF. DNA of the CDR3: TGCGCCAGCAGCCGCCATAGCGTGAACACCGGGGAGCTGTTTTTT.

This clone qualifies as medium-sized (0.01 to 0.1%). The CDR3 nucleotides read TGTGCCAGTAGCGCCAGCTCGAACACTGAAGCTTTCTTT. It yields the protein CASSASSNTEAFF. The V call is TRBV19, the J call TRBJ1-1; no reliable D call. The germline CDR1 and CDR2 sequences are LNHDA and SQIVND (reference sequence). This CDR3 is 13 amino acids long. The V end lost 6 bases, the J end lost 1 base, and 9 bases lay between the germline ends.

This clone was recorded many times. J is TRBJ1-2 and V is TRBV6-1; no definite D call. The germline CDR1 and CDR2 sequences are MNHNS and SASEGT. This CDR3 is 15 amino acids long. Trimming pared 6 bases from V and 5 bases from J, leaving 19 bases between. As DNA, the CDR3 is TGTGCCAGCAGAGACCATGGGCAACGCGGATATGGCTACACCTTC. Translated, it gives CASRDHGQRGYGYTF.

In its sample, this clone was seen a few times. The chain uses TRBV28 and TRBJ2-1; a possible D gene is TRBD1 (6 bases). V shed 6 bases and J shed 0 bases, with 12 bases lying between them. The CDR3 runs 15 residues. Germline-derived CDR1 and CDR2 are MDHEN and SYDVKM. Written as DNA, the CDR3 is TGTGCCAGCAGACAGGGAGCTAGCTCCTACAATGAGCAGTTCTTC. This translates into CASRQGASSYNEQFF. Variable domain in full (rest from reference TRBV28 and TRBJ2-1): DVKVTQSSRYLVKRTGEKVFLECVQDMDHENMFWYRQDPGLGLRLIYFSYDVKMKEKGDIPEGYSVSREKKERFSLILESASTNQTSMYLCASRQGASSYNEQFFGPGTRLTVL.

At least ten counts were recorded for this clone. This chain uses TRBV7-9 with TRBJ2-6; D perhaps matches TRBD1 (5 bases). The germline V gene encodes CDR1 SEHNR and CDR2 FQNEAQ (reference sequence). The CDR3 extends over 17 amino acids. Trimming shortened V by 3 bases and J by 2 bases, and 14 bases separated the two germline ends. CDR3 nucleotides: TGTGCCAGCAGCTTTGGGCAGGGTCTAACTGGGGCCAACGTCCTGACTTTC. Translated: CASSFGQGLTGANVLTF.

The genes are TRBV25-1 and TRBJ2-1; D possibly corresponds to TRBD2 (6 bases). Trimming shortened V by 5 bases and J by 6 bases, and 17 bases separated the two germline ends. Germline CDR1 and CDR2: MGHDK and SYGVNS. This CDR3 region has 15 residues. The DNA of the CDR3 is TGTGCCAGCAGTCTTAGCGGTGCCCCCGCCAATGAGCAGTTCTTC. It translates to CASSLSGAPANEQFF. Filled out from reference TRBV25-1 and TRBJ2-1, the complete variable domain reads EADIYQTPRYLVIGTGKKITLECSQTMGHDKMYWYQQDPGMELHLIHYSYGVNSTEKGDLSSESTVSRIRTEHFPLTLESARPSHTSQYLCASSLSGAPANEQFFGPGTRLTVL.

By sample share, this clone is medium-sized. The chain is built from TRBV28 and TRBJ2-7; 8 bases map to TRBD1. This CDR3 has 16 amino acids. V lost 6 bases and J lost 7; bases outside the gene matches: 17. Looked up from germline, CDR1 is MDHEN and CDR2 is SYDVKM. CDR3 bases: TGTGCCAGCAGATTTTCCGCAGGGGGCCTTATAGGGGAGCAGTACTTC. Translated, it gives CASRFSAGGLIGEQYF.

This clone appeared a few times. The final CDR3 position lacks the conserved phenylalanine or tryptophan, pointing to a likely read error. V usage is TRBV20-1 and J usage is TRBJ1-3; D remains unclear. V lost 6 bases and J lost 3, with 12 bases in between. The length of the CDR3 is 13 residues. The germline CDR1 and CDR2 sequences are DFQATT and SNEGSKA (reference sequence). CDR3 sequence reads: CSADPLGGNTIYL. In DNA, the CDR3 is TGCAGTGCCGACCCCTTAGGTGGAAACACCATATATCTT.

The chain recombines TRBV30 with TRBJ1-5, with D unclear. Looked up from germline, CDR1 is GTSNPN and CDR2 is SVGIG (reference sequence). The CDR3 is 13 residues long. Trimming removed 2 bases from V and 5 bases from J, with 10 bases in between. CDR3 DNA: TGTGCCTGGAGTCCGGTGGGCGATCAGCCCCAGCATTTT. This encodes CAWSPVGDQPQHF.

The chain employs TRBV28 and TRBJ1-6; TRBD1 is a possible D gene (5 bases). This CDR3 region has 17 residues. Germline CDR1 and CDR2: MDHEN and SYDVKM. Trimming pared 4 bases from V and 5 bases from J, leaving 18 bases between. In DNA form, the CDR3 reads TGTGCCAGCAGTTCCACCAGTCAGGGTTTCAATAATTCACCCCTCCACTTT. This translates into CASSSTSQGFNNSPLHF.

This clone was picked up a small number of times. The CDR3 loop is CASSYSSGIYEQYF. CDR3 bases: TGTGCCAGCAGTTACTCGAGCGGGATCTACGAGCAGTACTTC. The genes are TRBV6-6 and TRBJ2-7; TRBD2 matches at 7 bases. The CDR3 loop spans 14 amino acids. Looked up from germline, CDR1 is MNHNY and CDR2 is SVGAGI (reference sequence). The ends lost 0 bases at V and 3 bases at J; junction bases unmatched: 2.

V and J are TRBV2 and TRBJ1-6; TRBD1 is a possible D gene (6 bases). The CDR3 is made up of 13 amino acids. Germline-derived CDR1 and CDR2 are SNHLY and FYNNEI. V was shortened by 4 bases and J by 10 bases, with 11 bases between the two germline ends. The CDR3 here is CASSGGGKSPLHF. In DNA, the CDR3 is TGTGCCAGCAGTGGAGGGGGGAAGTCACCCCTCCACTTT.

This clone was observed a handful of times. J is TRBJ2-1 and V is TRBV7-9; TRBD2 aligns across 8 bases. The CDR3 is 12 residues long. The germline CDR1 and CDR2 sequences are SEHNR and FQNEAQ (reference sequence). The junction had 5 bases not matched to a gene; V was cut back by 4 bases and J by 12 bases. The CDR3 sequence is CASSSRGGWQFF. The DNA of the CDR3 is TGTGCCAGCAGCTCACGGGGGGGATGGCAGTTCTTC.

This clone was observed a handful of times. This chain joins TRBV2 and TRBJ2-1; TRBD2 matches at 7 bases. The CDR3 has 13 residues. Germline V gene data show CDR1 as SNHLY and CDR2 as FYNNEI. The trim removed 11 bases at V and 6 bases at J, leaving 10 bases unmatched. CDR3 nucleotide sequence: TGTGCCGGAGCCCAGCGGGATTCCAATGAGCAGTTCTTC. Its translation is CAGAQRDSNEQFF.

This clone was observed a handful of times. The V gene is TRBV9, the J gene TRBJ2-7; TRBD2 matches at 11 bases. Germline V gene data show CDR1 as SGDLS and CDR2 as YYNGEE. This CDR3 region has 17 residues. V trimming: 0 bases; J trimming: 0 bases; junction bases outside the gene matches: 5. The CDR3 protein is CASSVVATSGTSYEQYF. DNA of the CDR3: TGTGCCAGCAGCGTAGTTGCGACTAGCGGGACCTCCTACGAGCAGTACTTC.

This clone was observed at least ten times. The gene calls are TRBV18 and TRBJ2-3; 14 bases agree with TRBD2. V dropped 3 bases and J dropped 2; count of bases not matched to a gene: 1. The germline CDR1 and CDR2 sequences are KGHSH and LQKENI. There are 16 residues in the CDR3. CDR3: CASSPGLAGATDTQYF. The CDR3 DNA sequence: TGTGCCAGCTCACCGGGACTAGCGGGAGCCACAGATACGCAGTATTTT.

As for this clone: With a much larger clone just one base away, this may be a read error. The chain is built from TRBV6-5 and TRBJ1-2; tentatively, D is TRBD1 (6 bases). Per the germline V gene, CDR1 is MNHEY and CDR2 is SVGAGI. CDR3 length: 16 amino acids. Trimming shortened V by 4 bases and J by 6 bases, and 21 bases separated the two germline ends. The CDR3 DNA is TGTGCCAGCAGTTGCACCTCACAGGGAGGGGTGGATGGCTACACCTTC. Protein sequence: CASSCTSQGGVDGYTF.

This clone has a count of ten or more. Since a much larger clone is just one base distant, this may be a read error. Other DNA sequences in this sample translate to the same CDR3. The chain couples TRBV2 to TRBJ2-3, with D perhaps matching TRBD2 (5 bases). V was cut by 4 bases and J by 2 bases, with 13 bases left in between. The length of the CDR3 is 15 residues. In germline, CDR1 is SNHLY, CDR2 FYNNEI. CDR3 nucleotides: TGTGCCAGCAGTGTGCAGGACTCCTACACAGATACGCAGTATTTT. Translation gives CASSVQDSYTDTQYF.

CDR3 sequence: CASNGRGRHQETQYF. The CDR3 DNA follows: TGTGCCAGTAATGGCAGAGGGCGGCACCAAGAGACCCAGTACTTC. V gene TRBV19 combines with J gene TRBJ2-5; maybe TRBD2 (5 bases). V shed 7 bases and J shed 0 bases, with 15 bases lying between them. CDR3 length: 15 amino acids. The germline V gene has CDR1 LNHDA and CDR2 SQIVND (reference sequence).

This clone was picked up a small number of times. The V gene is TRBV10-2, the J gene TRBJ2-3, with D perhaps TRBD2 (6 bases). The germline gives CDR1 WSHSY, CDR2 SAAADI. The CDR3 loop spans 11 amino acids. The V end was cut by 10 bases, the J end by 6 bases, with 11 bases between. The DNA of the CDR3 is TGCGCCAACATTGGGGGGGATACGCAGTATTTT. This sequence encodes CANIGGDTQYF.

This clone was seen a few times. The rearrangement joins TRBV27 to TRBJ1-1; 7 nucleotides line up with TRBD1. The CDR3 sequence is 14 residues long. V shed 4 bases and J 2 bases; nucleotides not matched to a gene: 4. CDR1 and CDR2 from the germline V gene are MNHEY and SMNVEV (reference sequence). CDR3 nucleotide sequence: TGTGCCAGCAGTTCTGGACAGGCAAACACTGAAGCTTTCTTT. It is translated as CASSSGQANTEAFF.

As concerns this clone: One end of the junction is discordant with germline, which a read error may explain. This chain connects TRBV19 to TRBJ2-1; 11 nucleotides line up with TRBD2. Germline V gene data show CDR1 as LNHDA and CDR2 as SQIVND (reference sequence). This CDR3 is built from 15 residues. The CDR3 DNA follows: TGTGCCTGTAGTATGGATAGCGGGAGGGCGGATGAGCAGTTCTTC. It codes for CACSMDSGRADEQFF.

V is TRBV6-1 and J is TRBJ1-1; D gene ambiguous. This CDR3 region has 13 residues. Trimming took off 8 bases at V and 5 bases at J, with 15 bases between the two ends. Germline V lookup: CDR1 MNHNS, CDR2 SASEGT. The CDR3 spells CASRQVGGTEAFF. In nucleotides, the CDR3 is TGTGCCAGCCGCCAGGTCGGTGGAACTGAAGCTTTCTTT.

This clone came up a few times. V usage is TRBV6-1 and J usage is TRBJ1-1, with TRBD1 matching over 10 bases. The V segment lost 4 bases and the J segment 1 base; nucleotides outside the gene matches: 3. The V gene's germline CDR1 is MNHNS and CDR2 SASEGT. This CDR3 has 15 amino acids. Written as DNA, the CDR3 is TGTGCCAGCAGTGCCTGGACAGGGGGGAACACTGAAGCTTTCTTT. It translates to CASSAWTGGNTEAFF.

V usage is TRBV14 and J usage is TRBJ1-1; 8 positions agree with TRBD1. Losses at the gene ends were 1 base for V and 3 bases for J; bases not matched to a gene: 4. The germline CDR1 and CDR2 sequences are SGHDN and FVKESK. This CDR3 contains 15 residues. CDR3 in DNA: TGTGCCAGCAGCCAAGGACAGGGGACTTACACTGAAGCTTTCTTT. Translated, it gives CASSQGQGTYTEAFF.

The table lists this clone with many counts. At the DNA level, this CDR3 is encoded by other sequences in the same sample as well. This chain's CDR3 is CAWSVGLTNTEAFF. In DNA, the CDR3 is TGTGCCTGGAGTGTCGGGCTAACGAACACTGAAGCTTTCTTT. This chain joins TRBV30 and TRBJ1-1; no definite D call. V was shortened by 0 bases and J by 1 base, with 9 bases between the two germline ends. The CDR3 is 14 residues long. The germline V gene has CDR1 GTSNPN and CDR2 SVGIG (reference sequence).

J is TRBJ2-3 and V is TRBV7-8; 9 positions agree with TRBD2. V lost 1 base, J lost 0 bases, and 5 bases stayed unmatched. The CDR3 sequence is 17 residues long. Germline V lookup: CDR1 SGHVS, CDR2 FQNEAQ. CDR3: CASSLVVTSGSTDTQYF. CDR3 nucleotides: TGTGCCAGCAGCTTAGTCGTGACTAGCGGTAGCACAGATACGCAGTATTTT.